A selection of T cell receptor beta chains follows, all from one sample in a study of cytomegalovirus exposure and HLA in healthy donors. Here immunoSEQ multiplex PCR was the method, and the copy in TCRdb shows in-frame clones only, minus some. The profile covers more than 110,000 clones, with 70% to 80% appearing a single time and 3% to 4% taken by the ten largest. Sequenced: PBMCs. Source of these receptors: a female donor in good health and CMV-seronegative. CDR3s include the opening cysteine and the closing phenylalanine or tryptophan. Clone size is not always given. Where it is, it says once, few, many or a class for expanded clones.

cdr3_length clone_size v_call cdr3_aa
14 . TRBV5-1 CASSLALLRKTQYF
11 . TRBV30 CAWFYRGQQYF
13 . TRBV28 CASIQGLRRPLHF
13 . TRBV7-2 CASRREPNTEAFF
14 few TRBV27 CASRPGLFNQPQHF
14 . TRBV9 CASSGGDRGYEQYF
13 . TRBV7-2 CASSLTGPYGYTF
11 . TRBV27 CASRRYNEQFF
15 . TRBV9 CASSVGAGRPDTQYF
15 . TRBV2 CASSAGLAGANEQFF
15 few TRBV28 CASSQNRGRGEKLFF
14 . TRBV15 CATSKAGREGEQYF
14 . TRBV28 CASSLLPAGDTQYF
16 . TRBV9 CASGVGGTSGTYEQYF
12 few TRBV5-4 CASRGQGGEQYF
15 . TRBV2 CASSRDTGSIYEQYF
16 . TRBV7-9 CASSTRYSYSLYGYTF
15 . TRBV5-1 CASSRFLGVNTEAFF
15 . TRBV27 CASSLSLAVTDTQYF
16 . TRBV4-3 CASSYSGTGEVYEQYF
14 . TRBV6-6 CASSYSGQDSGYTF
12 . TRBV25-1 CASSVGRGAAFF
14 . TRBV7-9 CASSSTFQGNTIYF
15 . TRBV2 CASRLLAANTGELFF
16 . TRBV11-2 CASSLGMARRYNEQFF
14 . TRBV7-2 CASSLGLSSYEQYF
16 . TRBV30 CAWSRQGAAGNEKLFF
16 . TRBV12-5 CASGSGGAAPTDTQYF
15 . TRBV5-1 CASSLSGTRQETQYF
12 few TRBV14 CASSPGRRGQFF
17 . TRBV4-3 CASSQDLRRGLREGYTF
16 . TRBV27 CASSQPQGGAKNIQYF
12 . TRBV5-8 CASSSPTDTQYF
14 . TRBV2 CASVRREVTDTQYF
12 . TRBV28 CASRGTGGGYTF
11 . TRBV9 CASSGQGGYTF
13 . TRBV2 CASSPEPGETQYF
14 few TRBV4-3 CASSQNTGTNGYTF
16 . TRBV19 CASRPNSGGNTGELFF
16 . TRBV10-1 CASSDIAGGRTDTQYF
14 . TRBV7-9 CASSLGLAEETQYF
11 . TRBV2 CASVSFREQYF
16 once TRBV6-6 CASTSPTSGGRYEQYF